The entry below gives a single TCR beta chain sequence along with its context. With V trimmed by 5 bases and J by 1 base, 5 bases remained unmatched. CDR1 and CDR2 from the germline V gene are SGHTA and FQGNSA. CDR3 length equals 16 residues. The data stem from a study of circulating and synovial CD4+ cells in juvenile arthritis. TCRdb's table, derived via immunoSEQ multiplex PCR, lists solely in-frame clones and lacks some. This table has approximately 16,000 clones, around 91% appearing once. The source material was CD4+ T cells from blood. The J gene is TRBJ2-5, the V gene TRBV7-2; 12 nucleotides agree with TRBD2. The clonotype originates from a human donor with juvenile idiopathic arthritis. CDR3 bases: TGTGCCAGCAGCCGACTAGCGGGAGCCGCCCAAGAGACCCAGTACTTC. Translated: CASSRLAGAAQETQYF.